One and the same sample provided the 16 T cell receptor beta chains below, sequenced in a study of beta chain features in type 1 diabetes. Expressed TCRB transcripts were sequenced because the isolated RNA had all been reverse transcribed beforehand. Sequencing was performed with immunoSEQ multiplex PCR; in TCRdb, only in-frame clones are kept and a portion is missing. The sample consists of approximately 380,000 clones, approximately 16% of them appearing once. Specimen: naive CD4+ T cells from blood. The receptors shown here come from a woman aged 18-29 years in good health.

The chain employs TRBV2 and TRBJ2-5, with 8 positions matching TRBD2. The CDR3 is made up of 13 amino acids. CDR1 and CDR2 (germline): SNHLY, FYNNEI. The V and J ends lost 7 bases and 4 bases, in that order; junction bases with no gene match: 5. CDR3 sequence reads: CASKAGVSETQYF. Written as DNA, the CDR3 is TGTGCCAGCAAAGCGGGAGTGTCAGAGACCCAGTACTTC.

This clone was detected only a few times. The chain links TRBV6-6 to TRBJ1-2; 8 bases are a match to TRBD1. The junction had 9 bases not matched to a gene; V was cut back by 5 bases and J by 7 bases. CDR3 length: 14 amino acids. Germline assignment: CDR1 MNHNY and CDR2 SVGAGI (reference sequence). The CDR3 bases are TGTGCCAGCAGTGAGACACAGGGGGGTATTGGCTACACCTTC. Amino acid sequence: CASSETQGGIGYTF.

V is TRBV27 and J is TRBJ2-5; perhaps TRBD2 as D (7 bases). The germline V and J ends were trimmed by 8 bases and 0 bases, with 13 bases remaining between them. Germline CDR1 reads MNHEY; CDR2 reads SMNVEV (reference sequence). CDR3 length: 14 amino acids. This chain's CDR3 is CASGTTGYQETQYF. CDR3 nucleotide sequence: TGTGCCAGCGGGACTACAGGGTACCAAGAGACCCAGTACTTC.

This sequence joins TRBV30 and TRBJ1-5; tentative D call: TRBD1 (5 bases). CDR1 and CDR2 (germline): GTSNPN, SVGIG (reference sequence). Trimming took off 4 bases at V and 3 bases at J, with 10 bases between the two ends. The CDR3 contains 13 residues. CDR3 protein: CAWNQGLNQPQHF. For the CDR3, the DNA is TGTGCCTGGAACCAGGGACTCAATCAGCCCCAGCATTTT.

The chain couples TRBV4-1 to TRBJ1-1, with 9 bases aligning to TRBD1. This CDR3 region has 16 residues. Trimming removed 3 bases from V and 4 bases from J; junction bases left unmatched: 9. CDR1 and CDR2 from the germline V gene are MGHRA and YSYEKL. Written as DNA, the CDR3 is TGCGCCAGCAGCCATTTCCCCGGGACAGGGCGCACTGAAGCTTTCTTT. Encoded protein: CASSHFPGTGRTEAFF.

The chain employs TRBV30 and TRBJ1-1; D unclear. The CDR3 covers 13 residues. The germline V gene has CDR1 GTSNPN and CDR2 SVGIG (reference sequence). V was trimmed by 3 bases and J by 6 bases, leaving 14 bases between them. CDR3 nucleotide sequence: TGTGCCTGGAGCGGGGTAAGTTGGGCTGAAGCTTTCTTT. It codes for CAWSGVSWAEAFF.

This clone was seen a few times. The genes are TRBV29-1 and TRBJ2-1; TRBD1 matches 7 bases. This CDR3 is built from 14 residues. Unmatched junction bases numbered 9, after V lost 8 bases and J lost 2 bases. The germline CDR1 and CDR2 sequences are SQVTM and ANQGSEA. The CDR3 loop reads CSLFTGTAYNEQFF. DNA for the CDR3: TGCAGCTTGTTTACCGGGACAGCCTACAATGAGCAGTTCTTC.

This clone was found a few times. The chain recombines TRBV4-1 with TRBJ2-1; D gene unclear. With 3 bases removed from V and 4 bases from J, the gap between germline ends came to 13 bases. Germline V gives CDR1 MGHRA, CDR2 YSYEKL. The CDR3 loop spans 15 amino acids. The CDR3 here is CASSQLGLIYNEQFF. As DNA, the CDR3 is TGCGCCAGCAGCCAGCTAGGCCTCATTTACAATGAGCAGTTCTTC.

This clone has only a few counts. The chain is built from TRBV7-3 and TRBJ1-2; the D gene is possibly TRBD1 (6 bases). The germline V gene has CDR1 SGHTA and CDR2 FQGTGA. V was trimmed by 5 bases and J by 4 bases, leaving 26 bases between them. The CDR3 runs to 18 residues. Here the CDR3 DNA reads TGTGCCAGCAGCCCCCGGGGCTCTTCATCAGGGGCGTCCTATGGCTACACCTTC. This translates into CASSPRGSSSGASYGYTF.

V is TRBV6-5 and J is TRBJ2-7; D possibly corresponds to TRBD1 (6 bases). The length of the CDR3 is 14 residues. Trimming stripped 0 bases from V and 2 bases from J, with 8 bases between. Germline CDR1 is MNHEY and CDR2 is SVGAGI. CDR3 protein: CASSYSDRAYEQYF. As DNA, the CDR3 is TGTGCCAGCAGTTACTCGGACAGAGCCTACGAGCAGTACTTC.

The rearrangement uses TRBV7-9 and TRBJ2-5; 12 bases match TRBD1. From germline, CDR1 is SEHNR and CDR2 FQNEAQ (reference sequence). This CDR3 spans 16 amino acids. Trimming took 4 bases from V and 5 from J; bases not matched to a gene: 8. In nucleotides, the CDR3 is TGTGCCAGCAGCTGGGGACAGGGGGCAAGCGGTGAGACCCAGTACTTC. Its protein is CASSWGQGASGETQYF.

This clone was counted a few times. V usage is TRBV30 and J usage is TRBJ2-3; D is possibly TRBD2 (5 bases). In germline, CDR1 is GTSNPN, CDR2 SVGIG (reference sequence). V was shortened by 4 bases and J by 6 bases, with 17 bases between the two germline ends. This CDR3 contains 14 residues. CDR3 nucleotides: TGTGCCTGGACTCCACCGCTGGGAGTCGATACGCAGTATTTT. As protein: CAWTPPLGVDTQYF.

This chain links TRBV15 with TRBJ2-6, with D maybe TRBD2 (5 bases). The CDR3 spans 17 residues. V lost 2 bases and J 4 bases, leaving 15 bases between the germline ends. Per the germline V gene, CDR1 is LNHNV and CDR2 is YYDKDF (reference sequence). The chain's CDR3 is CATSRRGLGGGANVLTF. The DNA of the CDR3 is TGTGCCACCAGCAGAAGAGGTCTCGGAGGAGGGGCCAACGTCCTGACTTTC.

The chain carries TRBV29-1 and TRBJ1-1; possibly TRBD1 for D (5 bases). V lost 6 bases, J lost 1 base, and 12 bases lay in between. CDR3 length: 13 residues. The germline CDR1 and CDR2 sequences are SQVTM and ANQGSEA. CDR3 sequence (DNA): TGCAGCGTCGCATACACAGGGAACACTGAAGCTTTCTTT. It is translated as CSVAYTGNTEAFF.

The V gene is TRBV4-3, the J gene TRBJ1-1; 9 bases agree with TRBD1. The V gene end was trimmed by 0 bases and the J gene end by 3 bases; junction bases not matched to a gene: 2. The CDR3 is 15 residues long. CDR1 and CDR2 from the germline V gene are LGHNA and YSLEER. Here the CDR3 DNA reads TGCGCCAGCAGCCAAGATTGGGACAGGGACACTGAAGCTTTCTTT. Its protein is CASSQDWDRDTEAFF.

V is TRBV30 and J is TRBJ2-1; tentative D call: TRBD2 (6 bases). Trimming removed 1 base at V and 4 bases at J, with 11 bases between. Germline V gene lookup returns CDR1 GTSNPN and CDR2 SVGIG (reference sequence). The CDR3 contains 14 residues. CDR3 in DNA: TGTGCCTGGAGTGCCGGGAGAGGGTACAATGAGCAGTTCTTC. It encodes CAWSAGRGYNEQFF.